This T cell receptor beta chain stems from a study of T cell repertoires in cytomegalovirus infection. Study overall: HLA-B-restricted CMV epitopes that are well studied were used alongside recently identified HLA-C-restricted ones. Through public TCR beta signatures, both CMV infection and matching HLA type were indicated. Study-wide points: CMV carriers with the relevant HLA were identified by cumulative public TCR beta family frequency. Across the ex vivo response, the dominant clonotypes were HLA-C-restricted CMV-specific TCR beta clonotypes.

The CDR3 is 16 amino acids. Germline V CDR1 and CDR2: SEHNR, FQNEAQ (reference sequence). The V end was cut by 4 bases, the J end by 2 bases, with 15 bases between. One entry per CDR3 protein, called by TCRdb with MiXCR from the reads. The sample has 900,000 to 950,000 distinct CDR3 sequences; roughly 31% are singletons. Remarks on this clonotype: Its cognate antigen is unknown.

The sequence was obtained from a human donor in good health (CMV status not recorded). Some clones in this sample may be carry-over from other donors' samples. This specimen was cultured CD8+ T cells from PBMCs, taken from culture after CMV antigen stimulation. This chain connects TRBV7-9 to TRBJ1-3; D is possibly TRBD1 (5 bases). Here the CDR3 reads CASSSRDQNAGNTIYF. CDR3 DNA: TGTGCCAGCAGCTCCCGGGACCAAAACGCTGGAAACACCATATATTTT.